This TCR beta chain appears in the sequencing data of a study of CD8 T cells in ankylosing spondylitis. Germline assignment: CDR1 LGHNA and CDR2 YSLEER. Trimming pared 1 base from V and 7 bases from J, leaving 10 bases between. The CDR3 totals 13 residues. TCRdb re-derived calls from the 5' RACE reads in MiXCR, one entry per CDR3 protein. Among about 150,000 distinct CDR3 sequences listed, approximately 48% were seen once. The sample comprised synovial fluid, either unsorted or a sorted T cell fraction (not recorded which). The V and J genes are TRBV4-3 and TRBJ2-5, with D possibly matching TRBD1 (6 bases). The TCR sequence derives from a male donor with ankylosing spondylitis. CDR3 protein: CASSQGEGGTQYF. The CDR3 DNA reads TGCGCCAGCAGCCAAGGTGAAGGGGGGACCCAGTACTTC.